The clone carrying this T cell receptor beta chain was seen repeatedly, ten times or more. The sample comes from a study of early T cells in non-severe SARS-CoV-2 infection. Germline V gives CDR1 GTSNPN, CDR2 SVGIG (reference sequence). The V end was cut by 3 bases, the J end by 1 base, with 6 bases between. This CDR3 is built from 12 residues. From the 5' RACE reads, TCRdb called clonotypes with MiXCR, one entry per CDR3 protein. The table records about 61,000 distinct CDR3 sequences, 10% to 11% of them present only once. This TCR was sampled from an adult who was a healthcare worker with PCR-confirmed SARS-CoV-2 infection or an uninfected control (not recorded which). The chain carries TRBV30 and TRBJ1-1; D not certain. The sequenced material came from whole blood. CDR3 sequence (DNA): TGTGCCTGGAGGGGCCAGAACACTGAAGCTTTCTTT. Its translation: CAWRGQNTEAFF.